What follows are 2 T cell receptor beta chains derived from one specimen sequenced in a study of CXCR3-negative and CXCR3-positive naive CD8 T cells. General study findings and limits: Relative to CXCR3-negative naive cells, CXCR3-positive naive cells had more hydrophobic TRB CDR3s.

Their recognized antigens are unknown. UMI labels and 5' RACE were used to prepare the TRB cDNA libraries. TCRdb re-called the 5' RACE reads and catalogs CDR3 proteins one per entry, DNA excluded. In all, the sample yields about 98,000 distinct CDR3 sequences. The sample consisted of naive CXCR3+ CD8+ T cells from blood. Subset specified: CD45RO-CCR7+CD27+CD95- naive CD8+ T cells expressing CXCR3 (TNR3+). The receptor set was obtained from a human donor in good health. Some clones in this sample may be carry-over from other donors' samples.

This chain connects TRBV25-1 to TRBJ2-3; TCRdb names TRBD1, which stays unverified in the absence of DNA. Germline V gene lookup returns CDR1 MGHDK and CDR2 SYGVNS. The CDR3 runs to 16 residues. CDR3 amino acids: CASSEWRTGAADTQYF.

CDR3 loop: CASSLVRQGSTDTQYF. The genes are TRBV7-6 and TRBJ2-3. The CDR3 is 16 residues long. The germline V gene has CDR1 SGHVS and CDR2 FNYEAQ.